The rows below give T cell receptor beta chains drawn from one sample of a study. Repertoires were generated with immunoSEQ multiplex PCR, while TCRdb's copy carries only in-frame clones and drops some. This table holds about 68,000 clones, around 93% found once. Material: PBMCs. The receptors originated from a man aged 40-49 years with rheumatoid arthritis. CDR3s include the opening cysteine and the closing phenylalanine or tryptophan. D genes are given only for firm matches.

v_gene: TRBV3-1/TRBV3-2
j_gene: TRBJ2-2
d_gene: NA
CDR3nt: TGTGCCAGCAGCCTCCTGGCGTACACCGGGGAGCTGTTTTTT
CDR3aa: CASSLLAYTGELFF

v_gene: TRBV9
j_gene: TRBJ2-1
d_gene: TRBD2
CDR3nt: TGTGCCAGCAGCGTAGGTCTAGCGGGGACAAATGAGCAGTTCTTC
CDR3aa: CASSVGLAGTNEQFF

v_gene: TRBV14
j_gene: TRBJ1-6
d_gene: NA
CDR3nt: TGTGCCAGCAGCCAAGATTACGACCGGAGTTCACCCCTCCACTTT
CDR3aa: CASSQDYDRSSPLHF

v_gene: TRBV5-1
j_gene: TRBJ2-7
d_gene: NA
CDR3nt: TGCGCCAGCAGCTTGGTGGCAGGGGTTATTAGCGACGAGCAGTACTTC
CDR3aa: CASSLVAGVISDEQYF

v_gene: TRBV12-3/TRBV12-4
j_gene: TRBJ1-1
d_gene: NA
CDR3nt: TGTGCCACCAGGGGAGTCATGAACACTGAAGCTTTCTTT
CDR3aa: CATRGVMNTEAFF

v_gene: TRBV14
j_gene: TRBJ1-1
d_gene: NA
CDR3nt: TGTGCCAGCAGCGAAAATATGGGCCAAAACACTGAAGCTTTCTTT
CDR3aa: CASSENMGQNTEAFF

v_gene: TRBV5-4
j_gene: TRBJ1-4
d_gene: NA
CDR3nt: TGTGCCAGCAGCTCTCCATTAGGAGAAAAACTGTTTTTT
CDR3aa: CASSSPLGEKLFF

v_gene: TRBV30
j_gene: TRBJ2-1
d_gene: NA
CDR3nt: TGTGCCTGGGGGGCTGGAAGGGCAGGGGAGCAGTTCTTC
CDR3aa: CAWGAGRAGEQFF

v_gene: TRBV7-8
j_gene: TRBJ2-7
d_gene: TRBD1
CDR3nt: TGTGCCAGCAGCTTCGGACAGGGGGCAGGCGAGCAGTACTTC
CDR3aa: CASSFGQGAGEQYF

v_gene: TRBV15
j_gene: TRBJ1-5
d_gene: TRBD1
CDR3nt: TGTGCCACCAGCAGAGGACCGACAGGGGGCGGTCAGCCCCAGCATTTT
CDR3aa: CATSRGPTGGGQPQHF

v_gene: TRBV6-2/TRBV6-3
j_gene: TRBJ1-3
d_gene: NA
CDR3nt: TGTGCCAGCAGTTACGGGACACTGAGCTCTGGAAACACCATATATTTT
CDR3aa: CASSYGTLSSGNTIYF